This T cell receptor (beta chain) was recorded in a study of human T cells and chemical hapten exposure. This clonotype was recorded at least ten times. Its antigen is as yet unknown. Time point described: patch test 2, 6 weeks after DPC sensitization. As for treatment: therapeutic diphenylcyclopropenone sensitization with weekly scalp DPC. Unfractionated whole blood yielded total RNA. Germline CDR1 is SGHTA and CDR2 is FQGNSA. Between the trimmed V and J ends, which lost 4 bases and 5 bases, there was a span of 15 bases. The CDR3 runs to 15 residues. The library attached unique molecular identifiers to individual cDNA molecules. MiXCR, run by TCRdb on the RACE reads, gives a single entry per CDR3 protein. The table records tens of thousands of distinct CDR3 sequences, approximately 10% of them present only once. Study-wide findings and caveats: Patch test score rose with PT1 expanded TCRs, significant at 8, 16, 32, not 4.

This specimen was whole blood, taken in connection with sensitization to the hapten diphenylcyclopropenone (DPC). The sequence was collected from a man aged 35-49 years with alopecia areata. Some clones in this sample may be carry-over from other donors' samples. This sequence joins TRBV7-2 and TRBJ1-5; no clear D. CDR3 loop: CASSSRLGRDQPQHF. CDR3 sequence (DNA): TGTGCCAGCAGCTCTAGACTCGGGCGAGATCAGCCCCAGCATTTT.